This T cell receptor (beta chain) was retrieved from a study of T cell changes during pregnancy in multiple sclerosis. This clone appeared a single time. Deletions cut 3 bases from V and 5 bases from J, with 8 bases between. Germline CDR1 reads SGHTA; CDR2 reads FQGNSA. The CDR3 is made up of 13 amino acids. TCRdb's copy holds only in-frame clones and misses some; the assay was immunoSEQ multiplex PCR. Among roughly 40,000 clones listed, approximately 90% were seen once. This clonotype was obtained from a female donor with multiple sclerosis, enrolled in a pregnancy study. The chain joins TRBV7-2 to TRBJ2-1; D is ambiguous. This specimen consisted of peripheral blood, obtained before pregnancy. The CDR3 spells CASSLGRNNEQFF. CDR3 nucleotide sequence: TGTGCCAGCAGCTTGGGCAGGAACAATGAGCAGTTCTTC.